This entry lists 7 T cell receptor beta chains sequenced from one sample in a study of T-cell reconstitution after alpha-beta-depleted transplantation in children. The authors prepared the TCRbeta library with unique molecular identifiers. TCRdb independently ran MiXCR on the PCR reads; one entry per CDR3 protein. This sample carries about 460,000 distinct CDR3 sequences, approximately 12% of them seen once, and the ten largest clones take around 5.8%. The sample here was PBMCs from the stem cell graft donor, taken from the stem cell graft. The source is a human donor who donated a stem cell graft to a child with combined immunodeficiency.

V is TRBV5-6 and J is TRBJ2-5; possibly TRBD2 for D (6 bases). Germline V gene lookup returns CDR1 SGHDT and CDR2 YYEEEE. Trimming removed 0 bases from V and 3 bases from J, with 12 bases in between. The CDR3 length is 15 residues. The CDR3 DNA sequence: TGTGCCAGCAGCTTGGACTATAGGAGGGAAGAGACCCAGTACTTC. Translating gives CASSLDYRREETQYF.

This clonotype was recorded many times. The chain links TRBV25-1 to TRBJ1-4; a weak D match, TRBD1 (5 bases). Germline V gives CDR1 MGHDK, CDR2 SYGVNS. The V gene lost 4 bases and the J gene lost 8 bases, with 11 bases spanning the gap. The CDR3 has 13 residues. The CDR3 loop reads CASSARAGEKLFF. Written as DNA, the CDR3 is TGTGCCAGCAGTGCCAGGGCGGGGGAAAAACTGTTTTTT. The whole variable domain, remainder taken from reference TRBV25-1 and TRBJ1-4, is EADIYQTPRYLVIGTGKKITLECSQTMGHDKMYWYQQDPGMELHLIHYSYGVNSTEKGDLSSESTVSRIRTEHFPLTLESARPSHTSQYLCASSARAGEKLFFGSGTQLSVL.

This clonotype was observed a handful of times. This CDR3 reads CASSSRDRGLWEQYF. CDR3 DNA: TGTGCCAGCAGCTCCCGGGACAGGGGTCTCTGGGAGCAGTACTTC. The gene calls are TRBV11-2 and TRBJ2-7; TRBD1 aligns across 10 bases. Per the germline V gene, CDR1 is SGHAT and CDR2 is FQNNGV. V lost 4 bases to trimming and J lost 7 bases; unmatched junction nucleotides: 10. The CDR3 is made up of 15 amino acids.

The chain joins TRBV3-1 to TRBJ1-1; D uncertain. Trimming took 2 bases from V and 0 from J, leaving 10 bases between them. The CDR3 extends over 15 amino acids. Germline CDR1 LGHDT, CDR2 YNNKEL (reference sequence). DNA for the CDR3: TGTGCCAGCAGCCAACTCCCGGGTATGAACACTGAAGCTTTCTTT. Translation gives CASSQLPGMNTEAFF.

This clonotype was detected a few times. The J gene is TRBJ2-5, the V gene TRBV15; 7 positions agree with TRBD1. The J segment lost 2 bases and the V segment lost 1 base, leaving 7 bases of the junction unmatched. The CDR3 sequence is 16 residues long. Germline V lookup: CDR1 LNHNV, CDR2 YYDKDF (reference sequence). CDR3 amino acids: CATSRATPGQQETQYF. In nucleotides, the CDR3 is TGTGCCACCAGCAGAGCCACACCGGGACAGCAAGAGACCCAGTACTTC.

This clonotype was seen repeatedly, ten times or more. This sequence joins TRBV6-5 and TRBJ2-3; tentatively, D is TRBD1 (6 bases). Per the germline V gene, CDR1 is MNHEY and CDR2 is SVGAGI. Trimming removed 9 bases at V and 3 bases at J, with 19 bases between. CDR3 length: 15 residues. CDR3 in amino acids: CASRGTTFDTDTQYF. The CDR3 DNA is TGTGCCAGTAGAGGGACAACCTTTGATACAGATACGCAGTATTTT.

In DNA, the CDR3 is TGTGCCAGCAGTCCAATGACTAGCGGGGGGGCCACTGAGCAGTTCTTC. This sequence encodes CASSPMTSGGATEQFF. This chain connects TRBV28 to TRBJ2-1; 14 bases line up with TRBD2. The CDR3 loop spans 16 amino acids. The trim removed 5 bases at V and 9 bases at J, leaving 9 bases unmatched. Germline CDR1 and CDR2: MDHEN and SYDVKM.